Many counts were recorded for the clone carrying this T cell receptor (beta chain). Its antigen is not identified. The sample comes from a study of early T cells in non-severe SARS-CoV-2 infection. Study overall: It was bulk RNA from unsorted whole blood that was sequenced, and the chains were unpaired. Study-wide findings and caveats: The VDJdb matching leaned toward anti-spike CD8 responses and overlooked private and CD4 specificities.

From germline, CDR1 is MNHEY and CDR2 SVGAGI. CDR3 length: 16 residues. V shed 8 bases and J shed 2 bases, with 21 bases lying between them. In the library, individual cDNA molecules carried attached unique molecular identifiers. TCRdb ran MiXCR on the 5' RACE reads and lists one entry per CDR3 protein. The top ten hold roughly 6% of the sample, which has tens of thousands of distinct CDR3 sequences, 5.5% to 8.5% seen once. This specimen consisted of whole blood, obtained at baseline. The rearrangement joins TRBV6-5 to TRBJ2-5, with D perhaps matching TRBD1 or TRBD2 (5 bases each). The receptor was derived from an adult who was a healthcare worker with PCR-confirmed SARS-CoV-2 infection or an uninfected control (not recorded which). The chain's CDR3 is CASSRDPFSLQETQYF. CDR3 in DNA: TGTGCCAGCTCTAGGGACCCCTTCTCCCTACAAGAGACCCAGTACTTC.